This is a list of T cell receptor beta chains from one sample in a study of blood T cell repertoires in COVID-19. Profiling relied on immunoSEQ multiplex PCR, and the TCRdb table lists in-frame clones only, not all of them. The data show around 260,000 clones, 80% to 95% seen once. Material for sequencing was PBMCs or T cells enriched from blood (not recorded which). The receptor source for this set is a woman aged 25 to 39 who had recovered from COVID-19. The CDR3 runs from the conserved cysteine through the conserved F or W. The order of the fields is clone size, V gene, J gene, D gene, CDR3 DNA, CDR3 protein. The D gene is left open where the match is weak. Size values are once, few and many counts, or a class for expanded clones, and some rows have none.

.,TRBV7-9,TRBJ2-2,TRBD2,TGTGCCAGCAGCTTAGGGACTAGCGGGAGAAAAAACACCGGGGAGCTGTTTTTT,CASSLGTSGRKNTGELFF
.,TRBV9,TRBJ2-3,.,TGTGCCAGCAGCGGACAAGCGGGAGATACGCAGTATTTT,CASSGQAGDTQYF
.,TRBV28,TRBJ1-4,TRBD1,TGTGCCAGCAGGGACAGGCCTAATGAAAAACTGTTTTTT,CASRDRPNEKLFF
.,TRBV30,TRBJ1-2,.,TGTGCCTGGAGTACGCCTCCAACAGCCTTAGGCTACACCTTC,CAWSTPPTALGYTF
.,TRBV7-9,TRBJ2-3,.,TGTGCCAGCAGCTCCCCCCCAGGGAGCACAGATACGCAGTATTTT,CASSSPPGSTDTQYF
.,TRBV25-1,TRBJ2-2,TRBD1,TGTGCCAGCAGTCGACAGGGGGCTAGCGGGGAGCTGTTTTTT,CASSRQGASGELFF
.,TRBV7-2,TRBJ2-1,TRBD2,TGTGCCAGCAGCCCCCTAGCGGGAGATTACAATGAGCAGTTCTTC,CASSPLAGDYNEQFF
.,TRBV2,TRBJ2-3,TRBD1,TGTGCCAGCAGTTTCGAACGACAGGGGGGAGATACGCAGTATTTT,CASSFERQGGDTQYF
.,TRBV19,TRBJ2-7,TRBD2,TGTGCCAGTAGTAGACTAGCGGGAGGAGCCTACGAGCAGTACTTC,CASSRLAGGAYEQYF
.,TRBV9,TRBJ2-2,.,TGTGCCAGCAGCTGGGACTTAATGGGAAACACCGGGGAGCTGTTTTTT,CASSWDLMGNTGELFF
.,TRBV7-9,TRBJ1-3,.,TGTGCCAGCAGCTTAAATCTCCAGGGTATCTCTGGAAACACCATATATTTT,CASSLNLQGISGNTIYF
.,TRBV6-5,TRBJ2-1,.,TGTGCCAGCAGTTACGAGGCAAGCTCCTACAATGAGCAGTTCTTC,CASSYEASSYNEQFF
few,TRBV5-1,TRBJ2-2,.,TGCGCCAGCAGCTTGGGCGAGTGGGTCGGGAGTGAGGCCGGGGAGCTGTTTTTT,CASSLGEWVGSEAGELFF
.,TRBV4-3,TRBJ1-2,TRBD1,TGCGCCAGCAGCCAAGATTTTCGACAGGGATGGGGCTACACCTTC,CASSQDFRQGWGYTF
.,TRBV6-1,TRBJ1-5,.,TGTGCCAGCAGTGAAATCGGCAATCAGCCCCAGCATTTT,CASSEIGNQPQHF
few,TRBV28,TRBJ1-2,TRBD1,TGTGCCAGCCGGTCGACAGGGACGTTTGGCTACACCTTC,CASRSTGTFGYTF
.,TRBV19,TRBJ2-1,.,TGTGCCAGTAGTATCCTCCAGGGGTCCTACAATGAGCAGTTCTTC,CASSILQGSYNEQFF
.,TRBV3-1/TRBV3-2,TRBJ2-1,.,TGTGCCAGCAGCCAAGAATGGGCGGGCCTTAGCTCCTACAATGAGCAGTTCTTC,CASSQEWAGLSSYNEQFF